These 19 T cell receptor beta chains were sequenced from one sample in a study of shared clonotypes between healthy human individuals. Clones were sequenced by immunoSEQ multiplex PCR, and TCRdb holds only the in-frame ones, with some missing. The data contain roughly 2.4 million clones, approximately 96% of them singletons. Sequencing used naive CD4+ T cells sorted from blood. Stated subset: CD45RA+ positively selected. The receptor source for this set is a man aged 18 to 29 in good health.

The J gene is TRBJ1-5, the V gene TRBV29-1, with TRBD1 identical over 7 bases. V gave up 4 bases and J gave up 1 base; unmatched junction bases: 4. This CDR3 has 14 residues. In germline, CDR1 is SQVTM, CDR2 ANQGSEA. The chain's CDR3 is CSVAMGQSNQPQHF. The CDR3 DNA reads TGCAGCGTTGCCATGGGACAGAGCAATCAGCCCCAGCATTTT. Full variable domain (rest looked up from reference TRBV29-1 and TRBJ1-5): SAVISQKPSRDICQRGTSLTIQCQVDSQVTMMFWYRQQPGQSLTLIATANQGSEATYESGFVIDKFPISRPNLTFSTLTVSNMSPEDSSIYLCSVAMGQSNQPQHFGDGTRLSIL.

The genes are TRBV5-1 and TRBJ2-7; 8 bases are a match to TRBD2. The CDR3 is made up of 14 amino acids. Germline trimming cut 5 bases from V and 6 bases from J; bases unmatched to any gene: 10. The V gene's germline CDR1 is SGHRS and CDR2 YFSETQ. Written as DNA, the CDR3 is TGCGCCAGCAGTTCGAACGGACTAGCAGCCGAGCAGTACTTC. Translation gives CASSSNGLAAEQYF.

The chain carries TRBV2 and TRBJ2-7; the D call may be TRBD1 or TRBD2 (5 bases each). Germline loops: CDR1 SNHLY, CDR2 FYNNEI. The CDR3 runs to 13 residues. The germline V and J ends were trimmed by 5 bases and 6 bases, with 14 bases remaining between them. The CDR3 loop reads CASSRDGAGEQYF. The DNA of the CDR3 is TGTGCCAGCAGTAGGGACGGAGCTGGCGAGCAGTACTTC. Together with reference TRBV2 and TRBJ2-7, the CDR3 gives the full variable domain: EPEVTQTPSHQVTQMGQEVILRCVPISNHLYFYWYRQILGQKVEFLVSFYNNEISEKSEIFDDQFSVERPDGSNFTLKIRSTKLEDSAMYFCASSRDGAGEQYFGPGTRLTVT.

This clone was observed once. V is TRBV6-1 and J is TRBJ2-4, with 10 positions matching TRBD2. This CDR3 is 14 amino acids long. Germline-derived CDR1 and CDR2 are MNHNS and SASEGT. V lost 4 bases and J lost 8; bases outside the gene matches: 5. The CDR3 bases are TGTGCCAGCAGTGCAGCGGGGGGGCCCGACATTCAGTACTTC. This sequence encodes CASSAAGGPDIQYF.

The chain has TRBV27 and TRBJ1-1, with D tentatively TRBD1 (6 bases). This CDR3 is 13 amino acids long. Germline V lookup: CDR1 MNHEY, CDR2 SMNVEV (reference sequence). The V end lost 4 bases, the J end lost 8 bases, and 14 bases lay between the germline ends. The CDR3 DNA is TGTGCCAGCAGTTCCACGGCCGGGACAGAAGCTTTCTTT. Protein: CASSSTAGTEAFF.

The chain uses TRBV5-1 and TRBJ2-2, with 10 positions matching TRBD1. Germline CDR1 and CDR2: SGHRS and YFSETQ. The J segment lost 7 bases and the V segment lost 4 bases, leaving 13 bases of the junction unmatched. This CDR3 comprises 17 residues. In nucleotides, the CDR3 is TGCGCCAGCAGCCCGACAGGGGGCATCGAAAGGGTCGGGGAGCTGTTTTTT. Protein: CASSPTGGIERVGELFF.

The chain links TRBV10-3 to TRBJ1-5; TRBD1 aligns across 9 bases. Germline CDR1 ENHRY, CDR2 SYGVKD. The CDR3 runs 15 residues. V gave up 3 bases and J gave up 6 bases; unmatched junction bases: 6. The CDR3 spells CAISESGQGGQPQHF. CDR3 sequence (DNA): TGTGCCATCAGTGAATCGGGACAGGGTGGTCAGCCCCAGCATTTT.

The V and J genes are TRBV5-6 and TRBJ1-6; the match to TRBD1 covers 7 bases. The trim removed 3 bases at V and 10 bases at J, leaving 7 bases unmatched. The CDR3 sequence is 14 residues long. In germline, CDR1 is SGHDT, CDR2 YYEEEE. In nucleotides, the CDR3 is TGTGCCAGCAGCTCCTCCAGGGGGGACTCACCCCTCCACTTT. Its protein is CASSSSRGDSPLHF.

This chain connects TRBV9 to TRBJ2-5; 7 bases fit TRBD1. The CDR3 loop spans 17 amino acids. The germline V gene encodes CDR1 SGDLS and CDR2 YYNGEE. The trim removed 4 bases at V and 5 bases at J, leaving 17 bases unmatched. In nucleotides, the CDR3 is TGTGCCAGCAGCCCCCGACAGGGAACACTTGGGTCGGAGACCCAGTACTTC. Translated, it gives CASSPRQGTLGSETQYF.

Turning to this clone: Other DNA sequences in the sample encode the same CDR3. The rearrangement links TRBV5-1 to TRBJ1-1; D may be TRBD1 (5 bases). The germline gives CDR1 SGHRS, CDR2 YFSETQ. The CDR3 is 15 amino acids. V was cut by 0 bases and J by 2 bases, with 11 bases left in between. The CDR3 DNA sequence: TGCGCCAGCAGCTTGGCCGGGGGACTAAACACTGAAGCTTTCTTT. Translation: CASSLAGGLNTEAFF.

The rearrangement joins TRBV5-1 to TRBJ1-3; possibly TRBD1 for D (6 bases). CDR1 SGHRS and CDR2 YFSETQ come from the germline V gene. V lost 0 bases and J 5 bases, leaving 9 bases between the germline ends. This CDR3 is built from 14 residues. CDR3 amino acids: CASSLAGARNTIYF. In nucleotides, the CDR3 is TGCGCCAGCAGCTTGGCGGGGGCTCGAAACACCATATATTTT.

The chain has TRBV2 and TRBJ2-1; TRBD2 matches at 10 bases. Losses at the gene ends were 2 bases for V and 1 base for J; bases not matched to a gene: 5. The CDR3 is 17 residues long. Germline CDR1 and CDR2: SNHLY and FYNNEI. The CDR3, as DNA: TGTGCCAGCAGTGAATATGGTAGCGGGGGGTCCTACAATGAGCAGTTCTTC. Encoded protein: CASSEYGSGGSYNEQFF.

The chain combines TRBV2 with TRBJ2-5; maybe TRBD2 (6 bases). CDR1 and CDR2 (germline): SNHLY, FYNNEI. V lost 6 bases to trimming and J lost 5 bases, with 19 bases between them. The CDR3 consists of 15 residues. CDR3 sequence reads: CASRRTETRTETQYF. As DNA, the CDR3 is TGTGCCAGCAGAAGGACGGAGACTAGAACCGAGACCCAGTACTTC.

The chain joins TRBV10-3 to TRBJ2-5; 8 nucleotides match TRBD1. The junction had 4 bases not matched to a gene; V was cut back by 6 bases and J by 4 bases. The CDR3 is made up of 13 amino acids. The germline V gene encodes CDR1 ENHRY and CDR2 SYGVKD. The DNA of the CDR3 is TGTGCCATCAGGGAGGACAGGGCAGAGACCCAGTACTTC. The encoded protein is CAIREDRAETQYF.

This chain connects TRBV18 to TRBJ1-1, with D possibly matching TRBD1 (5 bases). Trimming pared 3 bases from V and 1 base from J, leaving 15 bases between. The germline V gene encodes CDR1 KGHSH and CDR2 LQKENI. The CDR3 is 16 amino acids. DNA of the CDR3: TGTGCCAGCTCACCGCCCCGAGGGGTTACGAACACTGAAGCTTTCTTT. Its translation: CASSPPRGVTNTEAFF.

The J gene is TRBJ2-2, the V gene TRBV10-3; 8 nucleotides agree with TRBD1. V was clipped by 11 bases and J by 1 base; unmatched bases: 6. CDR1 and CDR2 from the germline V gene are ENHRY and SYGVKD. This CDR3 contains 14 residues. CDR3 sequence reads: CASIGTGNTGELFF. CDR3 bases: TGTGCCTCGATCGGGACAGGGAACACCGGGGAGCTGTTTTTT.

The V call is TRBV4-1, the J call TRBJ1-2; no clear D gene. The V gene lost 4 bases and the J gene lost 8 bases, with 14 bases spanning the gap. Germline assignment: CDR1 MGHRA and CDR2 YSYEKL. The CDR3 runs 13 residues. The CDR3 reads CASSPTPLGGYTF. The CDR3 nucleotides are TGCGCCAGCAGCCCTACCCCTCTCGGAGGCTACACCTTC.

This chain joins TRBV30 and TRBJ2-5; 8 bases match TRBD2. The CDR3 covers 16 residues. The J segment lost 1 base and the V segment lost 3 bases, leaving 10 bases of the junction unmatched. CDR1 is GTSNPN and CDR2 is SVGIG in the germline V gene (reference sequence). The CDR3 region is CAWRTGVAGFQETQYF. CDR3 bases: TGTGCCTGGAGAACCGGGGTAGCGGGGTTCCAAGAGACCCAGTACTTC.

V usage is TRBV5-6 and J usage is TRBJ2-7; a weak D match, TRBD1 (6 bases). Trimming shortened V by 6 bases and J by 1 base, and 17 bases separated the two germline ends. Per germline, CDR1 SGHDT and CDR2 YYEEEE. This CDR3 contains 15 residues. The CDR3 reads CASTRGQTGSYEQYF. In DNA form, the CDR3 reads TGTGCCAGCACCAGGGGCCAGACGGGGTCCTACGAGCAGTACTTC.